This entry concerns a single T cell receptor (beta chain). The data belong to a study of blood T cell repertoires in COVID-19. This CDR3 region has 15 residues. V was pared by 4 bases and J by 0 bases, with 9 bases between. Germline loops: CDR1 MNHEY, CDR2 SVGAGI. Assay: immunoSEQ multiplex PCR; the TCRdb copy retains only in-frame clones and omits some. The sample holds about 220,000 clones; 70% to 85% are singletons and the top ten take under 1.5%. Specimen: PBMCs or T cells enriched from blood (not recorded which). This receptor was taken from a middle-aged woman with acute COVID-19. This chain uses TRBV6-5 with TRBJ2-2; possibly TRBD2 for D (6 bases). CDR3 sequence: CASSWGLTNTGELFF. CDR3 nucleotides: TGTGCCAGCAGTTGGGGACTTACGAACACCGGGGAGCTGTTTTTT.